The 16 T cell receptor beta chains listed next were all sequenced from one sample in a study of cytotoxic CD8 clonotypes in ibrutinib-treated CLL. Only in-frame clones appear in the TCRdb table, and some are missing; sequencing was by immunoSEQ multiplex PCR. The sample lists hundreds of thousands of clones, around 70% occurring once. The material was PBMCs, obtained after 24 months of ibrutinib treatment. These receptors were obtained from a human donor with chronic lymphocytic leukemia.

J is TRBJ2-5 and V is TRBV28, with D possibly matching TRBD1 (6 bases). CDR1 MDHEN and CDR2 SYDVKM come from the germline V gene. The CDR3 has 15 amino acids. Trimming stripped 4 bases from V and 2 bases from J, with 14 bases between. The CDR3 here is CASSSHRESQETQYF. The CDR3 DNA is TGTGCCAGCAGTTCCCACAGGGAGAGTCAAGAGACCCAGTACTTC.

The sample holds a few counts of this clone. The chain is built from TRBV27 and TRBJ1-1; D unresolved. The germline V gene encodes CDR1 MNHEY and CDR2 SMNVEV (reference sequence). The V end lost 9 bases, the J end lost 4 bases, and 15 bases lay between the germline ends. The CDR3 is 13 residues long. In DNA, the CDR3 is TGTGCCAGTAAGTGGGGTCTGGGCACTGAAGCTTTCTTT. It codes for CASKWGLGTEAFF.

V is TRBV19 and J is TRBJ2-7; TRBD2 aligns across 8 bases. V shed 1 base and J 7 bases; nucleotides not matched to a gene: 6. Germline V gene data show CDR1 as LNHDA and CDR2 as SQIVND (reference sequence). The length of the CDR3 is 14 residues. This chain's CDR3 is CASSIAGGPGEQYF. Here the CDR3 DNA reads TGTGCCAGTAGTATAGCGGGAGGGCCGGGGGAGCAGTACTTC.

This chain connects TRBV6-5 to TRBJ2-7, with TRBD1 identical over 11 bases. V dropped 2 bases and J dropped 4; count of bases not matched to a gene: 7. CDR3 length equals 16 residues. Germline V gene sequence: CDR1 MNHEY, CDR2 SVGAGI. The CDR3 DNA reads TGTGCCAGCAGTTACGGGGACGGGACAGGGGGATACGAGCAGTACTTC. Translating it yields CASSYGDGTGGYEQYF.

The chain is built from TRBV5-1 and TRBJ2-1; a possible D gene is TRBD2 (5 bases). V was trimmed by 4 bases and J by 9 bases, leaving 14 bases between them. This CDR3 is built from 13 residues. The germline V gene encodes CDR1 SGHRS and CDR2 YFSETQ. CDR3 bases: TGCGCCAGCAGCATAACACACGGAGGTGAGCAGTTCTTC. Encoded protein: CASSITHGGEQFF. Filled out from reference TRBV5-1 and TRBJ2-1, the complete variable domain reads KAGVTQTPRYLIKTRGQQVTLSCSPISGHRSVSWYQQTPGQGLQFLFEYFSETQRNKGNFPGRFSGRQFSNSRSEMNVSTLELGDSALYLCASSITHGGEQFFGPGTRLTVL.

The rearrangement uses TRBV5-1 and TRBJ2-3; D is possibly TRBD1 (6 bases). Germline CDR1 SGHRS, CDR2 YFSETQ. V was pared by 3 bases and J by 0 bases, with 20 bases between. This CDR3 is 18 amino acids long. In DNA, the CDR3 is TGCGCCAGCAGCTCACAGGGTTTTGGGCCCAGTAGCACAGATACGCAGTATTTT. Translated, it gives CASSSQGFGPSSTDTQYF.

This chain uses TRBV29-1 with TRBJ2-2; D not resolved. The germline gives CDR1 SQVTM, CDR2 ANQGSEA. Between the trimmed V and J ends, which lost 5 bases and 5 bases, there was a span of 6 bases. There are 11 residues in the CDR3. CDR3 region: CSVLETGELFF. CDR3 nucleotides: TGCAGCGTTCTCGAGACCGGGGAGCTGTTTTTT.

The chain uses TRBV7-9 and TRBJ2-1; D is perhaps TRBD2 (5 bases). Trimming cost V 7 bases and J 4 bases, with 14 bases left between them. The CDR3 has 14 amino acids. Germline lookup yields CDR1 SEHNR and CDR2 FQNEAQ (reference sequence). CDR3 protein: CASIPDLQYNEQFF. In nucleotides, the CDR3 is TGTGCCAGCATCCCGGACTTGCAATACAATGAGCAGTTCTTC.

The table lists this clone with a few counts. Compared with germline, one end of the junction differs, possibly owing to a read error. The chain combines TRBV2 with TRBJ2-7; D is perhaps TRBD1 (6 bases). The germline gives CDR1 SNHLY, CDR2 FYNNEI. The CDR3 totals 14 residues. The CDR3 sequence: CASREDRSSYEQYF. The CDR3 coding sequence is TGTGCCAGCAGAGAAGACAGGAGCTCCTACGAGCAGTACTTC.

The CDR3 loop is CSFKQAYEQYF. In DNA form, the CDR3 reads TGCAGCTTTAAACAGGCCTACGAGCAGTACTTC. This chain links TRBV20-1 with TRBJ2-5; D is possibly TRBD1 (5 bases). Matching the DNA end better, TRBJ2-7 makes the J call doubtful. Germline V gives CDR1 DFQATT, CDR2 SNEGSKA (reference sequence). The CDR3 runs to 11 residues.

The chain employs TRBV9 and TRBJ2-3, with D perhaps TRBD2 (6 bases). Germline V gene sequence: CDR1 SGDLS, CDR2 YYNGEE. V was trimmed by 2 bases and J by 2 bases, leaving 12 bases between them. The CDR3 covers 15 residues. The CDR3, as DNA: TGTGCCAGCAGCGTTTGGGGGGAGGACACAGATACGCAGTATTTT. It translates to CASSVWGEDTDTQYF.

The CDR3 sequence: CANNPGTGELFF. DNA of the CDR3: TGTGCCAACAACCCAGGGACCGGGGAGCTGTTTTTT. This chain links TRBV7-2 with TRBJ2-2, with D perhaps TRBD1 (5 bases). V lost 10 bases and J 5 bases, leaving 11 bases between the germline ends. The CDR3 sequence is 12 residues long. Germline CDR1 and CDR2: SGHTA and FQGNSA.

The J gene is TRBJ2-5, the V gene TRBV10-2; 8 bases are a match to TRBD2. CDR1 and CDR2 from the germline V gene are WSHSY and SAAADI. Trimming at V came to 2 bases and at J to 5 bases, leaving 4 bases not matched to a gene. This CDR3 comprises 14 residues. The CDR3 DNA sequence: TGCGCCAGCAGTGAGCGGGGGGGGAGGGAGACCCAGTACTTC. Residues: CASSERGGRETQYF.

The chain combines TRBV5-6 with TRBJ2-5; D gene unclear. Germline V CDR1 and CDR2: SGHDT, YYEEEE. The V end lost 1 base, the J end lost 2 bases, and 9 bases lay between the germline ends. CDR3 size: 14 residues. The CDR3 bases are TGTGCCAGCAGCTTGCGTGGGCTACAAGAGACCCAGTACTTC. This encodes CASSLRGLQETQYF.

The chain links TRBV7-2 to TRBJ2-1, with D hard to call. The V end lost 1 base, the J end lost 1 base, and 8 bases lay between the germline ends. Germline lookup yields CDR1 SGHTA and CDR2 FQGNSA. The CDR3 contains 15 residues. CDR3 loop: CASSLGQLSYNEQFF. Written as DNA, the CDR3 is TGTGCCAGCAGCTTAGGGCAGCTGTCCTACAATGAGCAGTTCTTC.

The genes are TRBV14 and TRBJ2-7; D is unclear. The germline gives CDR1 SGHDN, CDR2 FVKESK. Trimming stripped 4 bases from V and 6 bases from J, with 10 bases between. The CDR3 has 12 residues. The CDR3 DNA is TGTGCCAGCAGCCGCTCCGGAACCGAGCAGTACTTC. Its protein product is CASSRSGTEQYF.